This T cell receptor (beta chain) originates from a study of T cells in Graves' hyperthyroidism and ophthalmopathy. This CDR3 region has 12 residues. Germline lookup yields CDR1 SGHTA and CDR2 FQGNSA. Trimming removed 6 bases at V and 7 bases at J, with 11 bases between. RNA transcripts were the template for amplifying TCR beta CDR3 regions. Primed by the HTBI set, a first-round RT-PCR was run on the TCR CDR3. TCRdb used MiXCR to reprocess the multiplex PCR reads, holding one entry per CDR3 protein. Here the sample spans hundreds of thousands of distinct CDR3 sequences, nearly 45% being singletons. The source is an adult man with Graves' disease, either hyperthyroidism or ophthalmopathy (not recorded which). The chain joins TRBV7-2 to TRBJ2-3, with D perhaps assigned TRBD1 or TRBD2 (5 bases each). The source material was peripheral blood or thyroid tissue (not recorded which). The CDR3 region has the DNA TGTGCCAGCAGTCTAGAGGGGAATACGCAGTATTTT. It yields the protein CASSLEGNTQYF. The whole variable domain, remainder taken from reference TRBV7-2 and TRBJ2-3, is GAGVSQSPSNKVTEKGKDVELRCDPISGHTALYWYRQSLGQGLEFLIYFQGNSAPDKSGLPSDRFSAERTGGSVSTLTIQRTQQEDSAVYLCASSLEGNTQYFGPGTRLTVL.